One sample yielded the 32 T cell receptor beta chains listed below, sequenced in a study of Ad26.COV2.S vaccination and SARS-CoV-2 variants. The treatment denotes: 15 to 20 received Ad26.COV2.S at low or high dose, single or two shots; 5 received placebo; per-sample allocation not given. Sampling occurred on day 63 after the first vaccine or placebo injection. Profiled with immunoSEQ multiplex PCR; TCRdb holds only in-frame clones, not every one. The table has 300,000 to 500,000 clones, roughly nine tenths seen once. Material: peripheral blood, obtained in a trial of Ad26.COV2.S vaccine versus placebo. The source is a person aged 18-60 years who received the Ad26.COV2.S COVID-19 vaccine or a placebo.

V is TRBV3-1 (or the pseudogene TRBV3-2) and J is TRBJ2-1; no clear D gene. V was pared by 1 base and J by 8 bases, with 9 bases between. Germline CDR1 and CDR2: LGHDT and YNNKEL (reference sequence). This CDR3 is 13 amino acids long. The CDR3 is CASSQGFGDEQFF. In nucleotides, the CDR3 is TGTGCCAGCAGCCAAGGATTTGGGGATGAGCAGTTCTTC.

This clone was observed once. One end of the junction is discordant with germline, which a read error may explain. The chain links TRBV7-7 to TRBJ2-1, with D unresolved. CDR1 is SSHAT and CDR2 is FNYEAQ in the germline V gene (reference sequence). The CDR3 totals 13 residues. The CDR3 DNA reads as TGTGCTAGCAGCTCCCTTACGAGCGATGAGCAGTTCTTC. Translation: CASSSLTSDEQFF.

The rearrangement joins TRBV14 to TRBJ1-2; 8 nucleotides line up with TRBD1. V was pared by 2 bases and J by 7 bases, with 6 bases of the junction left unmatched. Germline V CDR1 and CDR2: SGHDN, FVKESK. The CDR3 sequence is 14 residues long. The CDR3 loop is CASSQFQGAFGYTF. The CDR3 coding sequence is TGTGCCAGCAGCCAATTTCAGGGGGCTTTTGGCTACACCTTC.

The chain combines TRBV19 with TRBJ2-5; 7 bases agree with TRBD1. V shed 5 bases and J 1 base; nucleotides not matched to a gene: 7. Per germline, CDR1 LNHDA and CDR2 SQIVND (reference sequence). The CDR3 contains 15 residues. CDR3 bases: TGTGCCAGTAGTTCCCGGGACAGCACCCAAGAGACCCAGTACTTC. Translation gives CASSSRDSTQETQYF.

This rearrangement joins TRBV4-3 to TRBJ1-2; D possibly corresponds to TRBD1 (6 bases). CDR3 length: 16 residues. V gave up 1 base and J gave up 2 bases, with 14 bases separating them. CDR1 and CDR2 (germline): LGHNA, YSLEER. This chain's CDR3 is CASSQGADRANYGYTF. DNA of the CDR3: TGCGCCAGCAGCCAAGGGGCGGACAGAGCCAACTATGGCTACACCTTC.

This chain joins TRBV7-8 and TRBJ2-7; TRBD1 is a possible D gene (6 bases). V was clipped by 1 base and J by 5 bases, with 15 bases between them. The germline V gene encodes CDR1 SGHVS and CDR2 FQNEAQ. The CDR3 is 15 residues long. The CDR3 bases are TGTGCCAGCAGCTTAGTTTGGGTGGGACAAAACGAGCAGTACTTC. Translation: CASSLVWVGQNEQYF. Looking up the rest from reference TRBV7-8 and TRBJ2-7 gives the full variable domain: GAGVSQSPRYKVAKRGQDVALRCDPISGHVSLFWYQQALGQGPEFLTYFQNEAQLDKSGLPSDRFFAERPEGSVSTLKIQRTQQEDSAVYLCASSLVWVGQNEQYFGPGTRLTVT.

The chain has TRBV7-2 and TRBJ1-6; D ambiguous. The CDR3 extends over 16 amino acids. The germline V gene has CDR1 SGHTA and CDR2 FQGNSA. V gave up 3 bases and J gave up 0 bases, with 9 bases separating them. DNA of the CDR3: TGTGCCAGCAGCTTCAGGCAGGACTCCTATAATTCACCCCTCCACTTT. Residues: CASSFRQDSYNSPLHF. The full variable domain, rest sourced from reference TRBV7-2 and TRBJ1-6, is GAGVSQSPSNKVTEKGKDVELRCDPISGHTALYWYRQSLGQGLEFLIYFQGNSAPDKSGLPSDRFSAERTGGSVSTLTIQRTQQEDSAVYLCASSFRQDSYNSPLHFGNGTRLTVT.

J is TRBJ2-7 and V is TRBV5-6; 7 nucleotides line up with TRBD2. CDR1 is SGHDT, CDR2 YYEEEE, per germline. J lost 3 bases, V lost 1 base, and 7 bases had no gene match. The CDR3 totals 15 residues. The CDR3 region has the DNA TGTGCCAGCAGCTTGTCAACGGGACTATACTACGAGCAGTACTTC. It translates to CASSLSTGLYYEQYF. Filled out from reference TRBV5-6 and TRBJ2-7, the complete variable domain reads DAGVTQSPTHLIKTRGQQVTLRCSPKSGHDTVSWYQQALGQGPQFIFQYYEEEERQRGNFPDRFSGHQFPNYSSELNVNALLLGDSALYLCASSLSTGLYYEQYFGPGTRLTVT.

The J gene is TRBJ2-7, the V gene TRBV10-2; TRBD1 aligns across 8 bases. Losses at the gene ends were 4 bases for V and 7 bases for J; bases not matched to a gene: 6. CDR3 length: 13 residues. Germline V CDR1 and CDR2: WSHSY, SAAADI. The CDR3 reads CASSGTGGGEQYF. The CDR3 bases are TGCGCCAGCAGTGGAACAGGGGGAGGAGAGCAGTACTTC.

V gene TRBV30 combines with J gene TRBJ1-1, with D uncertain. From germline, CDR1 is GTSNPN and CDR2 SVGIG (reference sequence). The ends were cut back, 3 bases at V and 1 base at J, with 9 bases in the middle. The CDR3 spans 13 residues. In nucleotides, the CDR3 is TGTGCCTGGAGCCATTATACGAACACTGAAGCTTTCTTT. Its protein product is CAWSHYTNTEAFF.

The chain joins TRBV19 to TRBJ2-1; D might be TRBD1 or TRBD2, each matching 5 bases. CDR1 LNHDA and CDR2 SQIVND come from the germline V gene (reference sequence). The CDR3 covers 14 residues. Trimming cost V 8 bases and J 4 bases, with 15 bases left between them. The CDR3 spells CASGRDGDYNEQFF. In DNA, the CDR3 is TGTGCCAGTGGCCGGGACGGGGATTACAATGAGCAGTTCTTC.

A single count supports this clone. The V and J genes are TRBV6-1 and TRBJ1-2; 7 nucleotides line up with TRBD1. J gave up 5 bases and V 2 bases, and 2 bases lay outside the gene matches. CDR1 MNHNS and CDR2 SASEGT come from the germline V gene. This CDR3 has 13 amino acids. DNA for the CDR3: TGTGCCAGCAGTGAACCAGGGGGGTATGGCTACACCTTC. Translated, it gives CASSEPGGYGYTF.

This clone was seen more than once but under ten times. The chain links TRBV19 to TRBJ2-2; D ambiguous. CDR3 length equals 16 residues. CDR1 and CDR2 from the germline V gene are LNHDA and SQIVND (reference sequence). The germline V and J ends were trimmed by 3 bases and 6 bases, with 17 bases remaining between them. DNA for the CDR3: TGTGCCAGTAGTATCTACCCTTCTTACAGATCCGGGGAGCTGTTTTTT. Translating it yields CASSIYPSYRSGELFF. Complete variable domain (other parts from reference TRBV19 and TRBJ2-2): DGGITQSPKYLFRKEGQNVTLSCEQNLNHDAMYWYRQDPGQGLRLIYYSQIVNDFQKGDIAEGYSVSREKKESFPLTVTSAQKNPTAFYLCASSIYPSYRSGELFFGEGSRLTVL.

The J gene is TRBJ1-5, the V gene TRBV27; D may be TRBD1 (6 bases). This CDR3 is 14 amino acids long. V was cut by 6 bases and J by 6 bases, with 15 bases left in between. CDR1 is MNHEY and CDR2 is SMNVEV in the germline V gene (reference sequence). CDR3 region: CASRQTGFAQPQHF. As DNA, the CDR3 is TGTGCCAGCAGGCAAACAGGGTTCGCTCAGCCCCAGCATTTT.

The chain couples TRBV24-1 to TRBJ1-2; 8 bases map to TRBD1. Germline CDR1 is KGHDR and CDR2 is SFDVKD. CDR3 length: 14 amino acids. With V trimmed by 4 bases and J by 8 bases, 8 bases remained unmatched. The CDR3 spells CATSERTGLRGYTF. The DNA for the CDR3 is TGTGCCACCAGTGAGAGGACAGGGTTGCGAGGCTACACCTTC.

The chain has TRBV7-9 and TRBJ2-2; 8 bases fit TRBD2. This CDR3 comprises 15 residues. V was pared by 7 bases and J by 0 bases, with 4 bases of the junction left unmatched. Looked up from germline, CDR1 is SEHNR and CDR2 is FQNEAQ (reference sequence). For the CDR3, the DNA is TGTGCCAGCATCCGAGCGGGGGCGAACACCGGGGAGCTGTTTTTT. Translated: CASIRAGANTGELFF.

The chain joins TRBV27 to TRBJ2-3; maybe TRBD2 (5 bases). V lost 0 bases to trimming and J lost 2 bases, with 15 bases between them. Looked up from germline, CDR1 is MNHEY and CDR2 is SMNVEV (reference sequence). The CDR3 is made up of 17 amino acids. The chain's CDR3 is CASSLSSGAAYTDTQYF. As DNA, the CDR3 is TGTGCCAGCAGTTTATCGTCAGGAGCGGCTTACACAGATACGCAGTATTTT.

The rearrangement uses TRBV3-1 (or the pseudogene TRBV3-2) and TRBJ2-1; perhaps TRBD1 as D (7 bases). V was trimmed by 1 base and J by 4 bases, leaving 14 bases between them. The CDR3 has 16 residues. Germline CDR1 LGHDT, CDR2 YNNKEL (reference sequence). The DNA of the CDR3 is TGTGCCAGCAGCCAAGGGCAGGGGGGCTTTTACAATGAGCAGTTCTTC. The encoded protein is CASSQGQGGFYNEQFF.

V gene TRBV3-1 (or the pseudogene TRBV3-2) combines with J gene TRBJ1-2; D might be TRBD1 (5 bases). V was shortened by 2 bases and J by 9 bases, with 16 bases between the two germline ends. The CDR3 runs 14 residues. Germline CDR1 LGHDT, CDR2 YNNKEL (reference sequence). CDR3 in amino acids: CASSQLETDLSYTF. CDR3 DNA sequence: TGTGCCAGCAGCCAATTGGAGACAGATCTAAGCTACACCTTC.

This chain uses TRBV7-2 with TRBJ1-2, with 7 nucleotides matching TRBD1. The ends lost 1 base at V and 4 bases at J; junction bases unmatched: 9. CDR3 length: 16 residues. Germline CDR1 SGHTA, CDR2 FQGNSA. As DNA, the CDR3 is TGTGCCAGCAGCTTAGTGGGGACAGCGTCTAGCTATGGCTACACCTTC. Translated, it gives CASSLVGTASSYGYTF.

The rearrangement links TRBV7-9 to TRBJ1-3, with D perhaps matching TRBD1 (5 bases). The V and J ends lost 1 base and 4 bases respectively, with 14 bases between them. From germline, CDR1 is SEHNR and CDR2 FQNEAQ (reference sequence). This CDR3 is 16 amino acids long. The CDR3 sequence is CASSLEGLVAGNTIYF. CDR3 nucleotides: TGTGCCAGCAGCTTAGAGGGACTAGTCGCAGGAAACACCATATATTTT.

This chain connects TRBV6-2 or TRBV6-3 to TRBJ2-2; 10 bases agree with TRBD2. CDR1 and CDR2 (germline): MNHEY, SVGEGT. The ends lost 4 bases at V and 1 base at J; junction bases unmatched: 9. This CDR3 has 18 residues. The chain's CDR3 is CASSFQTRLAGNTGELFF. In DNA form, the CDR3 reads TGTGCCAGCAGTTTCCAAACACGACTAGCGGGGAACACCGGGGAGCTGTTTTTT.

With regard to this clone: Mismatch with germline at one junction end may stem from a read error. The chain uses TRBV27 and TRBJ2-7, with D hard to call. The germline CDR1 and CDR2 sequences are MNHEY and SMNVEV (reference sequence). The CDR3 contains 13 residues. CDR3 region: CVSSLSVGYEQYF. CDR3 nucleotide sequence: TGTGTCAGCAGTTTATCGGTAGGGTACGAGCAGTACTTC.

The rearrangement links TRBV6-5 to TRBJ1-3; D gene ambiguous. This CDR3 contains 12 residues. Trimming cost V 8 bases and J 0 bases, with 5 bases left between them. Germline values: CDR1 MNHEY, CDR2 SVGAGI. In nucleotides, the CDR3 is TGTGCCAGCCTGAGCTCTGGAAACACCATATATTTT. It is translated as CASLSSGNTIYF.

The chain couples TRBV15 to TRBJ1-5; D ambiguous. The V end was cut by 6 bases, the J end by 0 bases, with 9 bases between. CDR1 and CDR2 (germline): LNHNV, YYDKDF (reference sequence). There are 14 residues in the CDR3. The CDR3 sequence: CATSGPYSNQPQHF. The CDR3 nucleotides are TGTGCCACCAGTGGGCCCTATAGCAATCAGCCCCAGCATTTT.

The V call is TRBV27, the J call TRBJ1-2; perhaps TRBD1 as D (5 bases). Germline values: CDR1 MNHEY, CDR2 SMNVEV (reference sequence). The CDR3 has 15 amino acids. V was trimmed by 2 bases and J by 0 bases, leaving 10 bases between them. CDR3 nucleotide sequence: TGTGCCAGCAGTTTACGGGGGTACGCTAACTATGGCTACACCTTC. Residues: CASSLRGYANYGYTF.

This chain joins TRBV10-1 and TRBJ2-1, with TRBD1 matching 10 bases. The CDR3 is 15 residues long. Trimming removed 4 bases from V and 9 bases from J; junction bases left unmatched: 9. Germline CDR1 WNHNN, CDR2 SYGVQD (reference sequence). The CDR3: CASSAPGQGYLEQFF. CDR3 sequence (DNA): TGCGCCAGCAGTGCACCGGGACAGGGGTATCTTGAGCAGTTCTTC.

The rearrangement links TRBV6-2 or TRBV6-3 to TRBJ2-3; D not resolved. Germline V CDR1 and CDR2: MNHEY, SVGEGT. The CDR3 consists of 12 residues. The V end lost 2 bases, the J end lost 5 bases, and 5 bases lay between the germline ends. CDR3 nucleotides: TGTGCCAGCAGTTACGGCGAAGATACGCAGTATTTT. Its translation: CASSYGEDTQYF.

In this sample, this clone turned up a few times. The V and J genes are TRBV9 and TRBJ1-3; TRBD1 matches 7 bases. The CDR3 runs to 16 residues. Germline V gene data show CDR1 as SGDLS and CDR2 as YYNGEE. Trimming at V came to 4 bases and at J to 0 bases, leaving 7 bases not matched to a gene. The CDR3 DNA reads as TGTGCCAGCAGCTTCCGGACAGGCCTCTCTGGAAACACCATATATTTT. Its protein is CASSFRTGLSGNTIYF.

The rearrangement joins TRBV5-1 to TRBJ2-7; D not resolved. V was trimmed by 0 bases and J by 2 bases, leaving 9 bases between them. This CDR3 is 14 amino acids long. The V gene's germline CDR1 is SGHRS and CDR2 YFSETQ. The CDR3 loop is CASSLAGETYEQYF. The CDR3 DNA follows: TGCGCCAGCAGCTTGGCTGGAGAGACCTACGAGCAGTACTTC.

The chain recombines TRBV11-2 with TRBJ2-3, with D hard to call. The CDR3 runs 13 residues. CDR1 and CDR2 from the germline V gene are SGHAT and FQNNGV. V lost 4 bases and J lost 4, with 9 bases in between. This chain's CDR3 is CASSSLRADTQYF. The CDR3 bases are TGTGCCAGCAGCTCGTTAAGGGCAGATACGCAGTATTTT.

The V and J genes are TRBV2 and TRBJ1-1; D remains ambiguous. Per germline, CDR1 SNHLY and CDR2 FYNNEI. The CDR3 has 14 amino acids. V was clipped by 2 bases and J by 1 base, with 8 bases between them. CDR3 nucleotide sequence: TGTGCCAGCAGTGAAACCGGGCGGAACACTGAAGCTTTCTTT. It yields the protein CASSETGRNTEAFF.